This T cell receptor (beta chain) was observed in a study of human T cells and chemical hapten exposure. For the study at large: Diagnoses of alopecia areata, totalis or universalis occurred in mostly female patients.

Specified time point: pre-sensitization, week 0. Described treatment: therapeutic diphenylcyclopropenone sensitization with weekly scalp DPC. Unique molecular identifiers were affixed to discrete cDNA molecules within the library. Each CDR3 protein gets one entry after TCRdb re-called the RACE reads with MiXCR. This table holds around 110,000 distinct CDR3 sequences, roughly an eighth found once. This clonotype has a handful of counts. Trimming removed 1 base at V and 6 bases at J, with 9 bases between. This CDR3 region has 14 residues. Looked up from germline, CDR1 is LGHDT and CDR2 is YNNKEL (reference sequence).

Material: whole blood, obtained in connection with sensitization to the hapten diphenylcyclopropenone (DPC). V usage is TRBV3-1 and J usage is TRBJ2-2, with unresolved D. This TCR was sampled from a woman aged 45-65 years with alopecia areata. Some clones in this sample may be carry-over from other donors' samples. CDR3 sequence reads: CASSQVRAAGELFF. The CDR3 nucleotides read TGTGCCAGCAGCCAAGTCCGGGCCGCCGGGGAGCTGTTTTTT.